This TCR beta chain appears in the sequencing data of a study of CXCR3-negative and CXCR3-positive naive CD8 T cells. Study findings and constraints: Fresh PBMCs were used in most assays, and CXCR3 expression partially decreased after cryopreservation. Comparison of naive cells showed more hydrophobic TRB CDR3s in CXCR3-positive than in CXCR3-negative naive cells. Relative to memory CD8+ cells, whose diversity was much lower, both naive subsets had comparably high diversity.

Turning to this clonotype: Antigen unknown.

The V gene's germline CDR1 is DFQATT and CDR2 SNEGSKA (reference sequence). CDR3 length: 15 residues. The authors made the TRB cDNA libraries by 5' RACE using UMI labels. TCRdb reprocessed the 5' RACE reads; each CDR3 protein has one entry and no DNA is given. The sample totals about 89,000 distinct CDR3 sequences; its top ten clones hold 1.1%. The TCR was taken from a human donor in good health. Some clones in this sample may be carry-over from other donors' samples. V usage is TRBV20-1 and J usage is TRBJ2-7; TCRdb outputs TRBD1, but without DNA this stays unchecked. The sample consisted of naive CXCR3+ CD8+ T cells from blood. Described subset: CD45RO-CCR7+CD27+CD95- naive CD8+ T cells expressing CXCR3 (TNR3+). The CDR3 region is CSARPDSLGLYEQYF.